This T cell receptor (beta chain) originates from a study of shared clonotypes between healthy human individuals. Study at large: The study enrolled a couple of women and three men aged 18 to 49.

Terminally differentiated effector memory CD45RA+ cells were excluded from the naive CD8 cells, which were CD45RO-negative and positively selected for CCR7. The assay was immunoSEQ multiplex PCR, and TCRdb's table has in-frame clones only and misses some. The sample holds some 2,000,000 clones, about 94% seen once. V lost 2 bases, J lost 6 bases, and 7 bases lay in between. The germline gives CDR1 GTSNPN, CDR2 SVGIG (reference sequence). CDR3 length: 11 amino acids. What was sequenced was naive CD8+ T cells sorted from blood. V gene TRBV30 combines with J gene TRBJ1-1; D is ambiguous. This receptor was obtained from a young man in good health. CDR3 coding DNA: TGTGCCTGGAGTTCGGGTTCTGAAGCTTTCTTT. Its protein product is CAWSSGSEAFF.